A selection of T cell receptor beta chains follows, all from one sample in a study of identical twins. TCRdb independently ran MiXCR on the 5' RACE reads; one entry per CDR3 protein. The repertoire consists of roughly 1.6 million distinct CDR3 sequences, with 32% occurring once and the leading ten covering about 0.25%. Specimen: cord blood. The receptors were sampled from a newborn girl in good health. The CDR3 runs from the conserved cysteine through the conserved F or W. Each record gives: V gene, clone size, D gene, J gene, CDR3 protein. A D gene is named only where the DNA matches it firmly. Clone size is given for some rows only: seen once, a few or many times, or a class if the clone is expanded.

>TRBV28|-|TRBD2|TRBJ2-3
CASSFSPGLAGGPWTQYF
>TRBV18|-|TRBD1|TRBJ2-4
CASSPGQGRKNIQYF
>TRBV15|-|-|TRBJ1-2
CATSAGLWTNYGYTF
>TRBV7-2|-|-|TRBJ2-1
CASSLRYRTFSYNEQFF
>TRBV19|-|TRBD1|TRBJ1-1
CASRTGTGIRHTEAFF
>TRBV20-1|-|-|TRBJ2-1
CSASLGRNSYNEQFF
>TRBV2|-|-|TRBJ1-1
CASSVDSWNTEPFF
>TRBV3-1|few|TRBD1|TRBJ1-2
CASSQRGGGDYGYTF
>TRBV5-5|few|-|TRBJ2-1
CASSLDGWNEQFF
>TRBV20-1|-|TRBD2|TRBJ2-3
CSGRDYRTDTQYF
>TRBV7-2|-|-|TRBJ1-1
CASSNHRNTEAFF
>TRBV4-1|few|-|TRBJ1-5
CASSQEWQGPGLDSNQPQHF
>TRBV5-4|-|-|TRBJ2-3
CASSLPRPGLSTDMQYF
>TRBV28|-|TRBD2|TRBJ2-1
CASSPGTSSGEQFF
>TRBV14|once|TRBD2|-
CASSHRDYVSYNEQYF
>TRBV5-5|-|-|TRBJ2-3
CASRTGPTTDTQYF
>TRBV10-3|-|TRBD1|TRBJ1-5
CAISESDRGPGGNQPQHF
>TRBV12-3/TRBV12-4|many|TRBD2|TRBJ2-7
CASSTSVGEQYF
>TRBV20-1|-|-|TRBJ2-3
CSAITAPDTQYF
>TRBV4-2|few|TRBD1|TRBJ2-1
CASSQVQRTGEPNEQFF
>TRBV20-1|few|TRBD2|TRBJ2-7
CSASEGTSFWYEQYF
>TRBV20-1|few|-|TRBJ2-3
CSASLGAGTDTQYF
>TRBV14|-|-|TRBJ1-4
CASSLAMGGGRNEKLFF
>TRBV7-9|-|-|TRBJ1-6
CASSLDIRSNSPLHF
>TRBV25-1|-|TRBD1|TRBJ1-2
CASSEGDRVYGGYTF
>TRBV13|few|-|TRBJ2-7
CASSIPGGQGNEQYF
>TRBV9|-|-|TRBJ1-2
CASSARASYGYTF
>TRBV20-1|-|TRBD2|TRBJ2-3
CSFLREDTDTQYF
>TRBV12-3/TRBV12-4|-|-|TRBJ2-7
CASSTLAGMNPYEQYF
>TRBV3-1|few|TRBD1|TRBJ1-2
CASSQVTGVNYGYTF
>TRBV30|once|-|TRBJ2-3
CAWSGLGGGPRTDTQYF
>TRBV20-1|-|-|TRBJ2-1
CSARVTLSYNEQFF
>TRBV5-6|-|-|TRBJ1-1
CASTMAEGEAFF
>TRBV27|few|-|TRBJ2-7
CASSLTGDTYEQYF
>TRBV27|-|-|TRBJ1-4
CASSPRVIEKLFF
>TRBV25-1|few|-|TRBJ2-3
CASSDGATSTDTQYF
>TRBV20-1|few|TRBD1|TRBJ1-5
CSARGQGKGQPQHF
>TRBV20-1|once|-|TRBJ1-2
CSARKGWNGYTF
>TRBV15|-|-|TRBJ2-7
CATSRGPYNEQYF
>TRBV5-5|-|-|TRBJ1-2
CASSLARSESNYGYTF
>TRBV20-1|few|-|TRBJ2-7
CSARQGAWSSYEQYF
>TRBV10-3|-|-|TRBJ2-5
CAISAQQETQYF
>TRBV10-3|-|-|TRBJ2-2
CAISSPNLQNTGELFF
>TRBV19|-|-|TRBJ1-1
CASSIGLVGAFF
>TRBV29-1|many|TRBD1|TRBJ2-7
CSVEDTGGSYEQYF
>TRBV4-1|many|-|TRBJ2-3
CASSRYYTDTQYF
>TRBV18|few|-|TRBJ2-5
CASSPDVGETQYF
>TRBV20-1|few|-|TRBJ2-3
CSATVGDITDTQYF
>TRBV29-1|-|TRBD2|TRBJ2-5
CSVKFGLAGEETQYF
>TRBV20-1|few|-|TRBJ2-1
CSARESGANEQFF
>TRBV6-5|once|TRBD1|TRBJ2-7
CASSSHRGKGGSYNEQYF
>TRBV11-2|few|TRBD2|TRBJ2-3
CASSTRRAGEGTDTQYF
>TRBV3-1|-|-|TRBJ2-1
CASSQDPGTQSYNEQFF
>TRBV6-6|-|TRBD1|TRBJ2-4
CASSNQGAGAKNIQYF
>TRBV7-8|-|TRBD1|TRBJ2-1
CAGSQRGTGASYNEQFF
>TRBV28|-|-|TRBJ2-3
CASSFLRQYTDTQYF
>TRBV19|-|TRBD1|TRBJ1-1
CASNYLQGAAEAFF
>TRBV29-1|many|-|TRBJ1-4
CSVSKTNEKLFF
>TRBV2|-|-|TRBJ1-1
CASNLDGMNTEAFF